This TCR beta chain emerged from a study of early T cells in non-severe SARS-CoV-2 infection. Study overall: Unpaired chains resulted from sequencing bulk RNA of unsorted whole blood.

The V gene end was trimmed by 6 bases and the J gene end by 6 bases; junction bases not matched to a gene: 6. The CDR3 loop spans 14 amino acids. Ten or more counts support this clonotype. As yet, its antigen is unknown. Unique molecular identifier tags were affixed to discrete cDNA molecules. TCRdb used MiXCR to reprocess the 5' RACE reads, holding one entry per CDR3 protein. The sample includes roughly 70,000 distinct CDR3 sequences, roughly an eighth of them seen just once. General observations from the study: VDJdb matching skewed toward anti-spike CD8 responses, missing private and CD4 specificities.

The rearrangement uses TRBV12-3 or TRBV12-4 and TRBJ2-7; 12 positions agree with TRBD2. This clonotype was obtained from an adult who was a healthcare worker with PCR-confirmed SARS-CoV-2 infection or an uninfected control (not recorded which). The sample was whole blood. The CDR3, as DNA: TGTGCCAGCAGGCCACTAGCGGGGGGCCCCGAGCAGTACTTC. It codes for CASRPLAGGPEQYF.